This T cell receptor (beta chain) was documented in a study of shared clonotypes between healthy human individuals. Study at large: The study enrolled a couple of women and a few men aged 18 to 49. Every donor yielded three CD4 naive, three CD4 memory, two CD8 naive and one CD8 memory plate. Notes on the study in general: Clonotype sharing levels among donors were expected to vary with sequencing depth.

Worth noting for this clone: The antigen is undetermined.

CDR3 size: 16 residues. The trim removed 6 bases at V and 0 bases at J, leaving 4 bases unmatched. The germline V gene encodes CDR1 WSHSY and CDR2 SAAADI. Naive CD8 cells, CD45RO-negative and positively selected for CCR7, excluded terminally differentiated effector memory CD45RA+ cells. Original analysis: From ImmunoSEQ came sequences covering only the junction and carrying no quality scores, so filtering differed. Produced via immunoSEQ multiplex PCR; TCRdb's table is partial and in-frame only. D and trimming were read from the DNA, whereas the V and J calls and clone size are those reported in that table. The repertoire has some 2.1 million clones, approximately 92% of them found once; the top ten carry under 2%.

The V call is TRBV10-2, the J call TRBJ2-1, with 11 bases aligning to TRBD2. The TCR comes from a man between 18 and 29 years old in good health. Some clones in this sample may be carry-over from other donors' samples. The sample consisted of naive CD8+ T cells from PBMCs. In DNA form, the CDR3 reads TGCGCCAGCAGACTAGCGGGAGTGAACTCCTACAATGAGCAGTTCTTC. This gives the protein CASRLAGVNSYNEQFF.